One and the same sample provided the 20 T cell receptor beta chains below, sequenced in a study of OX40 agonist ivuxolimab in advanced cancers. Method: immunoSEQ multiplex PCR; TCRdb's copy keeps in-frame clones and lacks some. This table has approximately 26,000 clones, 87% appearing once. Here the sequenced sample was CD4+ or CD8+ T cells sorted from blood, taken in a trial of the OX40 agonist ivuxolimab. These receptors all stem from an adult with an advanced solid tumor such as melanoma, head and neck, liver or kidney cancer.

The chain recombines TRBV5-1 with TRBJ2-7, with 9 bases identical to TRBD1. Germline V gene lookup returns CDR1 SGHRS and CDR2 YFSETQ. Trimming at V came to 3 bases and at J to 4 bases, leaving 8 bases not matched to a gene. This CDR3 spans 15 amino acids. The CDR3 sequence is CASSSLGTGMYEQYF. DNA for the CDR3: TGCGCCAGCAGCTCGCTCGGGACAGGGATGTACGAGCAGTACTTC.

The chain uses TRBV5-1 and TRBJ2-2; maybe TRBD1 (5 bases). The V gene's germline CDR1 is SGHRS and CDR2 YFSETQ. With 2 bases removed from V and 4 bases from J, the gap between germline ends came to 9 bases. The CDR3 is made up of 14 amino acids. CDR3: CASSFRQGTGELFF. For the CDR3, the DNA is TGCGCCAGCAGCTTTAGGCAGGGCACCGGGGAGCTGTTTTTT.

V and J are TRBV27 and TRBJ2-7, with 10 bases identical to TRBD2. The germline CDR1 and CDR2 sequences are MNHEY and SMNVEV (reference sequence). The ends lost 5 bases at V and 0 bases at J; junction bases unmatched: 4. The CDR3 consists of 15 residues. The CDR3, as DNA: TGTGCCAGCAGTCCCCGGACTAGCGGCTCCTACGAGCAGTACTTC. Its protein product is CASSPRTSGSYEQYF.

The chain is built from TRBV9 and TRBJ2-3; D is unresolved. With 0 bases removed from V and 3 bases from J, the gap between germline ends came to 5 bases. Per germline, CDR1 SGDLS and CDR2 YYNGEE. The CDR3 length is 13 residues. The CDR3 DNA sequence: TGTGCCAGCAGCGTAGCTAGGACAGATACGCAGTATTTT. Encoded protein: CASSVARTDTQYF.

This chain links TRBV5-1 with TRBJ2-7; 10 nucleotides agree with TRBD1. The CDR3 covers 17 residues. Trimming at V came to 3 bases and at J to 1 base, leaving 10 bases not matched to a gene. Germline V gene data show CDR1 as SGHRS and CDR2 as YFSETQ. CDR3: CASSSSGQGERSYEQYF. The CDR3 coding sequence is TGCGCCAGCAGCTCGTCTGGACAGGGGGAAAGGTCCTACGAGCAGTACTTC.

A single count supports this clone. The CDR3 DNA follows: TGCGCCAGCGCCCAACCCGCAGGAACTTACGAGCAGTACTTC. This gives the protein CASAQPAGTYEQYF. The chain has TRBV5-1 and TRBJ2-7, with no clear D. CDR3 length: 14 residues. Germline values: CDR1 SGHRS, CDR2 YFSETQ. Deletions cut 7 bases from V and 4 bases from J, with 18 bases between.

This clone is termed medium-sized. This chain uses TRBV28 with TRBJ1-1; maybe TRBD1 (6 bases). CDR3 length equals 12 residues. The germline V gene encodes CDR1 MDHEN and CDR2 SYDVKM. Trimming cost V 6 bases and J 8 bases, with 13 bases left between them. CDR3 in amino acids: CASRMTGSEAFF. In nucleotides, the CDR3 is TGTGCCAGCAGGATGACAGGTTCGGAAGCTTTCTTT.

The genes are TRBV9 and TRBJ2-1; TRBD2 agrees at 15 bases. The CDR3 covers 20 residues. Losses at the gene ends were 2 bases for V and 2 bases for J; bases not matched to a gene: 11. Germline assignment: CDR1 SGDLS and CDR2 YYNGEE. The CDR3 nucleotides read TGTGCCAGCAGCGTCCTATCCGGGACTAGCGGGAGGATCCCCTACAATGAGCAGTTCTTC. It codes for CASSVLSGTSGRIPYNEQFF.

The V gene is TRBV15, the J gene TRBJ1-2; 8 bases map to TRBD1. Germline V gene data show CDR1 as LNHNV and CDR2 as YYDKDF (reference sequence). The CDR3 runs to 19 residues. The ends lost 2 bases at V and 8 bases at J; junction bases unmatched: 22. The CDR3 region is CATSRQGAQIGSAGRGYTF. For the CDR3, the DNA is TGTGCCACCAGCAGACAGGGGGCTCAAATCGGATCGGCGGGGAGGGGCTACACCTTC.

J is TRBJ2-1 and V is TRBV7-2; TRBD2 agrees at 8 bases. The CDR3 consists of 16 residues. Germline V lookup: CDR1 SGHTA, CDR2 FQGNSA. V shed 4 bases and J 6 bases; nucleotides not matched to a gene: 11. Written as DNA, the CDR3 is TGTGCCAGCAGCTCTCCCGGGACTAGTGGACGCAATGAGCAGTTCTTC. This encodes CASSSPGTSGRNEQFF.

The gene calls are TRBV11-3 and TRBJ2-3; D is ambiguous. Germline-derived CDR1 and CDR2 are SGHNT and YENEEA. Trimming stripped 4 bases from V and 2 bases from J, with 7 bases between. The CDR3 is made up of 13 amino acids. The CDR3 DNA reads TGTGCCAGCAGCTCTGATATCACAGATACGCAGTATTTT. This sequence encodes CASSSDITDTQYF.

The chain joins TRBV19 to TRBJ1-5; perhaps TRBD1 as D (5 bases). Germline lookup yields CDR1 LNHDA and CDR2 SQIVND (reference sequence). This CDR3 has 13 amino acids. The V and J ends lost 4 bases and 7 bases respectively, with 11 bases between them. This chain's CDR3 is CASSTGLKQPQHF. The CDR3 DNA is TGTGCCAGTAGTACAGGGTTAAAACAGCCCCAGCATTTT. The whole variable domain, filled in from reference TRBV19 and TRBJ1-5, reads DGGITQSPKYLFRKEGQNVTLSCEQNLNHDAMYWYRQDPGQGLRLIYYSQIVNDFQKGDIAEGYSVSREKKESFPLTVTSAQKNPTAFYLCASSTGLKQPQHFGDGTRLSIL.

This clone was seen once. The chain uses TRBV5-6 and TRBJ2-2; D is possibly TRBD1 or TRBD2 (6 bases each). Per the germline V gene, CDR1 is SGHDT and CDR2 is YYEEEE. The CDR3 spans 15 residues. Trimming took 4 bases from V and 5 from J, leaving 15 bases between them. In DNA, the CDR3 is TGTGCCAGCAGCCCGGGGTGGGGGGCAACCGGGGAGCTGTTTTTT. It encodes CASSPGWGATGELFF.

CDR3 residues: CASSYGTGEYSGNTIYF. In DNA form, the CDR3 reads TGTGCCAGCAGTTACGGGACAGGGGAGTATTCTGGAAACACCATATATTTT. This chain connects TRBV28 to TRBJ1-3, with 10 bases aligning to TRBD1. Germline CDR1 MDHEN, CDR2 SYDVKM. The CDR3 spans 17 residues. Trimming took 4 bases from V and 1 from J; bases not matched to a gene: 7.

This chain uses TRBV5-6 with TRBJ2-7, with TRBD2 as a possible D gene (6 bases). The germline gives CDR1 SGHDT, CDR2 YYEEEE. V gave up 4 bases and J gave up 6 bases, with 11 bases separating them. The length of the CDR3 is 12 residues. CDR3 residues: CASSKLAPEQYF. CDR3 nucleotides: TGTGCCAGCAGCAAACTAGCCCCCGAGCAGTACTTC. Full variable domain (outside the CDR3, taken from reference TRBV5-6 and TRBJ2-7): DAGVTQSPTHLIKTRGQQVTLRCSPKSGHDTVSWYQQALGQGPQFIFQYYEEEERQRGNFPDRFSGHQFPNYSSELNVNALLLGDSALYLCASSKLAPEQYFGPGTRLTVT.

The V and J genes are TRBV28 and TRBJ2-1; D uncertain. The germline V and J ends were trimmed by 3 bases and 0 bases, with 6 bases remaining between them. This CDR3 is built from 14 residues. Looked up from germline, CDR1 is MDHEN and CDR2 is SYDVKM. The CDR3 is CASSLENSYNEQFF. DNA of the CDR3: TGTGCCAGCAGTTTGGAAAACTCCTACAATGAGCAGTTCTTC.

The chain joins TRBV11-2 to TRBJ2-1; D gene ambiguous. The CDR3 runs to 16 residues. The germline V gene encodes CDR1 SGHAT and CDR2 FQNNGV. V dropped 1 base and J dropped 0 bases, with 10 bases sitting between them. CDR3 nucleotides: TGTGCCAGCAGCTTAGGTTCGTCGAGCTCCTACAATGAGCAGTTCTTC. This codes for CASSLGSSSSYNEQFF.

The J gene is TRBJ2-1, the V gene TRBV5-1; 10 bases agree with TRBD1. The CDR3 loop spans 16 amino acids. With 4 bases clipped from V and 6 bases from J, the junction kept 10 bases outside the gene matches. Germline lookup yields CDR1 SGHRS and CDR2 YFSETQ. The CDR3 DNA reads as TGCGCCAGCAGCCCCACCGGGACAGGGGTCTCCAATGAGCAGTTCTTC. Its translation: CASSPTGTGVSNEQFF. The variable domain in full, with the rest retrieved from reference TRBV5-1 and TRBJ2-1, is KAGVTQTPRYLIKTRGQQVTLSCSPISGHRSVSWYQQTPGQGLQFLFEYFSETQRNKGNFPGRFSGRQFSNSRSEMNVSTLELGDSALYLCASSPTGTGVSNEQFFGPGTRLTVL.

The gene calls are TRBV27 and TRBJ2-1; TRBD2 matches 12 bases. CDR1 and CDR2 from the germline V gene are MNHEY and SMNVEV (reference sequence). J lost 3 bases, V lost 2 bases, and 2 bases had no gene match. The CDR3 has 16 residues. CDR3 nucleotides: TGTGCCAGCAGTTTAACTAGCGGGAGGTTCTACAATGAGCAGTTCTTC. This codes for CASSLTSGRFYNEQFF.

The chain couples TRBV2 to TRBJ1-3; TRBD1 might be the D (6 bases). Germline CDR1 is SNHLY and CDR2 is FYNNEI. Trimming pared 7 bases from V and 1 base from J, leaving 20 bases between. The CDR3 runs 17 residues. Written as DNA, the CDR3 is TGTGCCAGCAACCAGGGGTTTGGCGGCCCTTCTGGAAACACCATATATTTT. Its translation is CASNQGFGGPSGNTIYF.